The T cell receptor beta chain under discussion was sequenced for a study of early T cells in non-severe SARS-CoV-2 infection. Molecules of cDNA were individually given unique molecular identifiers that were attached to them. MiXCR, run by TCRdb on the 5' RACE reads, gives a single entry per CDR3 protein. The sample consists of 45,000 to 65,000 distinct CDR3 sequences, approximately 9.9% of them appearing once. Per germline, CDR1 SGHTA and CDR2 FQGNSA. With 2 bases removed from V and 5 bases from J, the gap between germline ends came to 7 bases. This CDR3 contains 12 residues. This sequence was found in an adult who was a healthcare worker with PCR-confirmed SARS-CoV-2 infection or an uninfected control (not recorded which). The sequencing sample was made of whole blood. The V call is TRBV7-2, the J call TRBJ2-7; D gene uncertain. CDR3 in DNA: TGTGCCAGCAGCTTACCCCCCCACGAGCAGTACTTC. The encoded protein is CASSLPPHEQYF. The whole variable domain, remainder taken from reference TRBV7-2 and TRBJ2-7, is GAGVSQSPSNKVTEKGKDVELRCDPISGHTALYWYRQSLGQGLEFLIYFQGNSAPDKSGLPSDRFSAERTGGSVSTLTIQRTQQEDSAVYLCASSLPPHEQYFGPGTRLTVT.